These 16 T cell receptor beta chains came from one sample sequenced in a study of CD8+CD57+ T cells in acquired aplastic anemia. Genomic DNA was employed as the template in profiling TCR beta VDJ and CDR3. TCRdb re-called the reads with MiXCR, one entry per CDR3 protein. The profile shows roughly 80,000 distinct CDR3 sequences, under 50% of them singletons. Sequenced sample: sorted CD4+, CD8+, or CD8+CD57+ T cells (not recorded which) from PBMCs. The receptors derive from a human donor in good health, serving as a control.

This clonotype was seen only a few times. This sequence joins TRBV25-1 and TRBJ2-3, with TRBD1 matching 7 bases. CDR1 and CDR2 from the germline V gene are MGHDK and SYGVNS. The J segment lost 0 bases and the V segment lost 4 bases, leaving 7 bases of the junction unmatched. The CDR3 extends over 16 amino acids. CDR3 nucleotides: TGTGCCAGCAGTGCCCAGGGGGTGTATAGCACAGATACGCAGTATTTT. It yields the protein CASSAQGVYSTDTQYF.

Many counts were recorded for this clonotype. This sequence joins TRBV27 and TRBJ2-7; a weak D match, TRBD1 (5 bases). The CDR3 spans 14 residues. The germline V gene has CDR1 MNHEY and CDR2 SMNVEV (reference sequence). V lost 2 bases, J lost 1 base, and 9 bases lay in between. The CDR3 sequence is CASSLADKSYEQYF. Written as DNA, the CDR3 is TGTGCCAGCAGTTTAGCGGACAAGTCCTACGAGCAGTACTTC.

At least ten counts were recorded for this clonotype. The chain recombines TRBV12-3 or TRBV12-4 with TRBJ1-1, with unresolved D. V was shortened by 6 bases and J by 1 base, with 9 bases between the two germline ends. The CDR3 is made up of 13 amino acids. The CDR3 is CASSLTPNTEAFF. The CDR3 DNA sequence: TGTGCCAGCAGCCTTACACCGAACACTGAAGCTTTCTTT.

This clonotype was seen only a few times. The chain is built from TRBV25-1 and TRBJ1-6, with TRBD1 identical over 9 bases. Per germline, CDR1 MGHDK and CDR2 SYGVNS. J gave up 7 bases and V 1 base, and 2 bases lay outside the gene matches. This CDR3 is 15 amino acids long. The CDR3, as DNA: TGTGCCAGCAGTGAATTGGGGACAGGGAATTCACCCCTCCACTTT. It translates to CASSELGTGNSPLHF. The full variable domain, in which reference TRBV25-1 and TRBJ1-6 provide the parts outside the CDR3, is EADIYQTPRYLVIGTGKKITLECSQTMGHDKMYWYQQDPGMELHLIHYSYGVNSTEKGDLSSESTVSRIRTEHFPLTLESARPSHTSQYLCASSELGTGNSPLHFGNGTRLTVT.

The sample holds many counts of this clonotype. This rearrangement joins TRBV7-2 to TRBJ2-3; D tentatively reads TRBD1 or TRBD2 (5 bases each). Between the trimmed V and J ends, which lost 7 bases and 1 base, there was a span of 15 bases. Germline V lookup: CDR1 SGHTA, CDR2 FQGNSA. The length of the CDR3 is 15 residues. The CDR3 sequence: CASNEGLTGTDTQYF. In nucleotides, the CDR3 is TGTGCCAGCAACGAGGGGTTGACTGGCACAGATACGCAGTATTTT.

Details on this clonotype: The junction differs from germline at one of its ends, possibly a read error. This rearrangement joins TRBV25-1 to TRBJ2-2; D is undetermined. Germline V CDR1 and CDR2: MGHDK, SYGVNS. The CDR3 runs to 15 residues. The CDR3 coding sequence is TGTGCCAGCAGTGTCGGGTCGGGTAACACCAGGGAGCTGTTTTTT. Translated, it gives CASSVGSGNTRELFF.

This clonotype has a single count. Just one base apart from a much larger clone, this may be a read error. The rearrangement links TRBV20-1 to TRBJ2-1; the match to TRBD2 covers 10 bases. Germline V CDR1 and CDR2: DFQATT, SNEGSKA (reference sequence). The CDR3 consists of 14 residues. This chain's CDR3 is CSAKPGLATNEQLF. The CDR3 nucleotides are TGCAGTGCCAAACCGGGACTAGCGACGAATGAGCAGCTCTTC.

This chain uses TRBV10-3 with TRBJ2-1; D is tentatively TRBD1 or TRBD2 (5 bases each). This CDR3 comprises 14 residues. Germline assignment: CDR1 ENHRY and CDR2 SYGVKD. V lost 5 bases and J lost 4, with 12 bases in between. CDR3 protein: CAISLVGEYNEQFF. CDR3 nucleotide sequence: TGTGCCATCAGTCTTGTGGGGGAGTACAATGAGCAGTTCTTC.

This sequence joins TRBV5-1 and TRBJ2-5; D not certain. This CDR3 spans 12 amino acids. In germline, CDR1 is SGHRS, CDR2 YFSETQ. V was trimmed by 4 bases and J by 5 bases, leaving 9 bases between them. CDR3 protein: CASSIRKETQYF. The CDR3, as DNA: TGCGCCAGCAGCATCCGTAAGGAGACCCAGTACTTC. The whole variable domain, filled in from reference TRBV5-1 and TRBJ2-5, reads KAGVTQTPRYLIKTRGQQVTLSCSPISGHRSVSWYQQTPGQGLQFLFEYFSETQRNKGNFPGRFSGRQFSNSRSEMNVSTLELGDSALYLCASSIRKETQYFGPGTRLLVL.

The CDR3 DNA reads TGCGCCAGCAATTGGGATGAGTCGAGCACTGAAGCTTTCTTT. This gives the protein CASNWDESSTEAFF. V gene TRBV10-2 combines with J gene TRBJ1-1; D not certain. The V gene's germline CDR1 is WSHSY and CDR2 SAAADI. Trimming shortened V by 7 bases and J by 4 bases, and 16 bases separated the two germline ends. The CDR3 runs to 14 residues.

This clonotype was seen repeatedly, ten times or more. This chain uses TRBV30 with TRBJ1-2; perhaps TRBD1 as D (5 bases). Germline V gene data show CDR1 as GTSNPN and CDR2 as SVGIG (reference sequence). V dropped 5 bases and J dropped 5 bases, with 9 bases sitting between them. The CDR3 is 11 residues long. DNA of the CDR3: TGTGCCTGGGATGGGGGTTATGGCTACACCTTC. It yields the protein CAWDGGYGYTF. The entire variable domain, with the rest obtained from reference TRBV30 and TRBJ1-2, is as follows: SQTIHQWPATLVQPVGSPLSLECTVEGTSNPNLYWYRQAAGRGLQLLFYSVGIGQISSEVPQNLSASRPQDRQFILSSKKLLLSDSGFYLCAWDGGYGYTFGSGTRLTVV.

This sequence joins TRBV11-2 and TRBJ2-7; 9 bases line up with TRBD2. This CDR3 is built from 16 residues. CDR1 and CDR2 from the germline V gene are SGHAT and FQNNGV. V shed 4 bases, J shed 1 base, and the junction held 8 bases outside the gene matches. The CDR3 DNA follows: TGTGCCAGCAGCTCGATAGCGGGGGACCTTTCCTACGAGCAGTACTTC. Translated, it gives CASSSIAGDLSYEQYF. Using reference TRBV11-2 and TRBJ2-7 for the parts outside the CDR3, the full variable domain is EAGVAQSPRYKIIEKRQSVAFWCNPISGHATLYWYQQILGQGPKLLIQFQNNGVVDDSQLPKDRFSAERLKGVDSTLKIQPAKLEDSAVYLCASSSIAGDLSYEQYFGPGTRLTVT.

V usage is TRBV12-3 or TRBV12-4 and J usage is TRBJ1-6; 11 bases are a match to TRBD1. CDR3 length equals 15 residues. J gave up 10 bases and V 4 bases, and 6 bases lay outside the gene matches. CDR3 protein: CASSYSDRGRSPLHF. CDR3 sequence (DNA): TGTGCCAGCAGTTACTCGGACAGGGGGCGGTCACCCCTCCACTTT.

At least ten counts were recorded for this clonotype. This chain connects TRBV10-2 to TRBJ1-1; tentatively, D is TRBD1 (5 bases). The V gene's germline CDR1 is WSHSY and CDR2 SAAADI. The V end lost 3 bases, the J end lost 6 bases, and 11 bases lay between the germline ends. The CDR3 is 13 amino acids. CDR3 residues: CASSDLGVAEAFF. The CDR3 region has the DNA TGCGCCAGCAGTGACCTAGGGGTCGCTGAAGCTTTCTTT.

The chain uses TRBV10-3 and TRBJ1-1, with D perhaps matching TRBD1 (6 bases). Germline V gene lookup returns CDR1 ENHRY and CDR2 SYGVKD. This CDR3 is 16 amino acids long. The V and J ends lost 4 bases and 4 bases respectively, with 19 bases between them. CDR3 sequence: CAISADRTGSGTEAFF. The CDR3 coding sequence is TGTGCCATCAGTGCCGACAGGACGGGTTCCGGCACTGAAGCTTTCTTT.

The chain is built from TRBV29-1 and TRBJ2-7, with 11 bases identical to TRBD2. Germline CDR1 and CDR2: SQVTM and ANQGSEA. V shed 5 bases and J 4 bases; nucleotides not matched to a gene: 16. This CDR3 has 17 residues. The CDR3 DNA follows: TGCAGCGTTACCGGGACTAGCGGACCATACGGGCCTTACGAGCAGTACTTC. Translated, it gives CSVTGTSGPYGPYEQYF.